Each of the 31 T cell receptor beta chains below was sequenced from the same sample in a study of blood T cell repertoires in COVID-19. This table comes from immunoSEQ multiplex PCR, and its TCRdb copy is limited to in-frame clones, with some not included. The sample shows fewer than 350,000 clones, roughly 85% of them seen only once. The material sequenced was PBMCs or T cells enriched from blood (not recorded which). Source of these receptors: a man younger than 40 who had recovered from COVID-19.

This chain links TRBV30 with TRBJ2-7; 9 bases are a match to TRBD2. From germline, CDR1 is GTSNPN and CDR2 SVGIG (reference sequence). The CDR3 runs 20 residues. V gave up 0 bases and J gave up 5 bases; unmatched junction bases: 23. CDR3 residues: CAWSVKWGSRGGSFADEQYF. In DNA form, the CDR3 reads TGTGCCTGGAGTGTAAAGTGGGGATCGCGGGGGGGCTCGTTCGCGGACGAGCAGTACTTC. Drawing the rest from reference TRBV30 and TRBJ2-7, the complete variable domain is SQTIHQWPATLVQPVGSPLSLECTVEGTSNPNLYWYRQAAGRGLQLLFYSVGIGQISSEVPQNLSASRPQDRQFILSSKKLLLSDSGFYLCAWSVKWGSRGGSFADEQYFGPGTRLTVT.

This clone was recorded once. V and J are TRBV5-4 and TRBJ2-3; 10 nucleotides align to TRBD2. Germline assignment: CDR1 SGHNT and CDR2 YYREEE (reference sequence). This CDR3 comprises 16 residues. After removal of 2 bases from V and 1 base from J, the junction contained 4 bases not matched to a gene. The CDR3 here is CASSFGLADGTDTQYF. In DNA, the CDR3 is TGTGCCAGCAGCTTTGGACTAGCGGACGGCACAGATACGCAGTATTTT.

This clone was observed once. The rearrangement joins TRBV9 to TRBJ2-7; possibly TRBD1 for D (8 bases). V shed 4 bases and J shed 4 bases, with 18 bases lying between them. Per the germline V gene, CDR1 is SGDLS and CDR2 is YYNGEE. The CDR3 is made up of 15 amino acids. In DNA, the CDR3 is TGTGCCAGCAGCAAACGGGGGGACAGGTCTTACGAGCAGTACTTC. Protein sequence: CASSKRGDRSYEQYF.

Worth noting for this clone: One junction end disagrees with the germline gene, perhaps due to a read error. This chain links TRBV20-1 with TRBJ2-7; perhaps TRBD1 as D (6 bases). The CDR3 contains 11 residues. Germline CDR1 reads DFQATT; CDR2 reads SNEGSKA (reference sequence). The CDR3 DNA sequence: TGCAGTGCTAGGGGGCTTGAACAGGGTAATTTC. It codes for CSARGLEQGNF.

This rearrangement joins TRBV3-1 (or the pseudogene TRBV3-2) to TRBJ1-1; 7 nucleotides line up with TRBD1. J lost 1 base, V lost 3 bases, and 8 bases had no gene match. The CDR3 extends over 16 amino acids. CDR1 and CDR2 (germline): LGHDT, YNNKEL (reference sequence). The CDR3 loop is CASSQVGRTGNTEAFF. DNA for the CDR3: TGTGCCAGCAGCCAGGTGGGCCGGACAGGGAACACTGAAGCTTTCTTT.

The rearrangement links TRBV2 to TRBJ1-1; 9 bases are shared with TRBD1. The CDR3 extends over 12 amino acids. Looked up from germline, CDR1 is SNHLY and CDR2 is FYNNEI. The trim removed 5 bases at V and 11 bases at J, leaving 6 bases unmatched. The CDR3 loop is CASSLDRGVAFF. DNA of the CDR3: TGTGCCAGCAGTCTCGACAGGGGGGTGGCTTTCTTT. Based on the CDR3 plus reference TRBV2 and TRBJ1-1, the full variable domain is EPEVTQTPSHQVTQMGQEVILRCVPISNHLYFYWYRQILGQKVEFLVSFYNNEISEKSEIFDDQFSVERPDGSNFTLKIRSTKLEDSAMYFCASSLDRGVAFFGQGTRLTVV.

The genes are TRBV29-1 and TRBJ2-3; D gene uncertain. Trimming shortened V by 0 bases and J by 2 bases, and 9 bases separated the two germline ends. The CDR3 contains 14 residues. Germline CDR1 and CDR2: SQVTM and ANQGSEA. The CDR3 DNA sequence: TGCAGCGTTGAAGATAGCTTCAACACAGATACGCAGTATTTT. The encoded protein is CSVEDSFNTDTQYF.

Comments on this clone: Other DNA sequences of this sample code for an identical CDR3. The chain is built from TRBV19 and TRBJ1-6; 7 bases line up with TRBD1. V gave up 5 bases and J gave up 5 bases; unmatched junction bases: 6. CDR3 length: 15 amino acids. Looked up from germline, CDR1 is LNHDA and CDR2 is SQIVND (reference sequence). The CDR3, as DNA: TGTGCCAGTAGTCCCGGGACAGCCAATAATTCACCCCTCCACTTT. Protein: CASSPGTANNSPLHF.

This rearrangement joins TRBV4-2 to TRBJ1-2, with D possibly TRBD1 on 6 matching bases. Trimming removed 1 base at V and 3 bases at J, with 12 bases between. From germline, CDR1 is LGHNA and CDR2 YNFKEQ. The CDR3 contains 15 residues. CDR3 amino acids: CASSQAGGQDYGYTF. DNA of the CDR3: TGTGCCAGCAGCCAAGCCGGGGGGCAAGACTATGGCTACACCTTC.

The rearrangement joins TRBV18 to TRBJ1-1, with a possible D match to TRBD1 (5 bases). The CDR3 totals 16 residues. Trimming left V 6 bases short and J 0 bases short, with 17 bases between. CDR1 is KGHSH and CDR2 is LQKENI in the germline V gene. CDR3 coding DNA: TGTGCCAGCTCTCCGAGACAGCCAACCCTGAACACTGAAGCTTTCTTT. This encodes CASSPRQPTLNTEAFF.

The V call is TRBV2, the J call TRBJ1-2; 7 bases fit TRBD1. V lost 4 bases and J lost 3; bases outside the gene matches: 2. CDR1 and CDR2 (germline): SNHLY, FYNNEI. The length of the CDR3 is 13 residues. As DNA, the CDR3 is TGTGCCAGCAGTGGTACAGGGGACTATGGCTACACCTTC. Translating gives CASSGTGDYGYTF.

This clone has only one observation. The V and J genes are TRBV9 and TRBJ1-5, with D possibly matching TRBD1 (5 bases). Germline CDR1 reads SGDLS; CDR2 reads YYNGEE. V lost 5 bases and J 4 bases, leaving 13 bases between the germline ends. The CDR3 has 14 amino acids. The DNA for the CDR3 is TGTGCCAGCAGTGCGGGACCGCTTAATCAGCCCCAGCATTTT. Encoded protein: CASSAGPLNQPQHF.

With regard to this clone: The junction shows a germline mismatch at one end, possibly a read error. The chain employs TRBV19 and TRBJ1-5; D gene unclear. The germline V gene has CDR1 LNHDA and CDR2 SQIVND (reference sequence). CDR3 length: 15 residues. Written as DNA, the CDR3 is TGTGCCAATAGTATATTCTCCAAACGGAATCAGCCCCAGCATTTT. Its translation is CANSIFSKRNQPQHF.

The CDR3 nucleotides read TGTGCCAGTACCTCGGGTTTCCGCCAGCCCCAGCATTTT. Translation gives CASTSGFRQPQHF. The V and J genes are TRBV19 and TRBJ1-5, with unresolved D. V lost 7 bases to trimming and J lost 7 bases, with 14 bases between them. This CDR3 spans 13 amino acids. The V gene's germline CDR1 is LNHDA and CDR2 SQIVND (reference sequence).

This clone was seen just once. The chain combines TRBV7-9 with TRBJ1-2, with TRBD1 matching 9 bases. The J segment lost 7 bases and the V segment lost 3 bases, leaving 9 bases of the junction unmatched. Germline CDR1 and CDR2: SEHNR and FQNEAQ (reference sequence). The CDR3 has 15 amino acids. CDR3 loop: CASSFTSQGASGYTF. CDR3 coding DNA: TGTGCCAGCAGCTTTACCTCACAGGGGGCCAGTGGCTACACCTTC.

V usage is TRBV7-9 and J usage is TRBJ1-1; D ambiguous. The germline V gene encodes CDR1 SEHNR and CDR2 FQNEAQ (reference sequence). This CDR3 has 15 amino acids. The germline V and J ends were trimmed by 2 bases and 0 bases, with 10 bases remaining between them. The CDR3 here is CASSLRESLNTEAFF. CDR3 in DNA: TGTGCCAGCAGCTTAAGGGAGAGCTTGAACACTGAAGCTTTCTTT.

The gene calls are TRBV7-6 and TRBJ1-4; a weak D match, TRBD1 (6 bases). V was cut by 0 bases and J by 6 bases, with 14 bases left in between. CDR3 length equals 16 residues. CDR1 is SGHVS, CDR2 FNYEAQ, per germline. For the CDR3, the DNA is TGTGCCAGCAGCTTAGCAGGGCGGGCAGGGGATGAAAAACTGTTTTTT. Translated, it gives CASSLAGRAGDEKLFF.

V is TRBV3-1 (or the pseudogene TRBV3-2) and J is TRBJ1-1, with 9 nucleotides matching TRBD1. The CDR3 is made up of 13 amino acids. V was clipped by 4 bases and J by 10 bases; unmatched bases: 7. Germline lookup yields CDR1 LGHDT and CDR2 YNNKEL (reference sequence). CDR3 coding DNA: TGTGCCAGCAGCCGCGGACAGGGGTTCGGAGCTTTCTTT. It encodes CASSRGQGFGAFF.

The V gene is TRBV2, the J gene TRBJ1-1, with 10 bases matching TRBD1. Germline CDR1 SNHLY, CDR2 FYNNEI. The CDR3 runs 15 residues. Trimming removed 6 bases from V and 3 bases from J; junction bases left unmatched: 7. CDR3 nucleotides: TGTGCCAGCAGAAGGGACAGGGGATCAGACACTGAAGCTTTCTTT. This gives the protein CASRRDRGSDTEAFF.

The chain combines TRBV5-1 with TRBJ1-2, with a weak D call TRBD1 (5 bases). The CDR3 extends over 13 amino acids. V dropped 0 bases and J dropped 6 bases, with 9 bases sitting between them. Looked up from germline, CDR1 is SGHRS and CDR2 is YFSETQ. CDR3 in DNA: TGCGCCAGCAGCTTGGAGGGGAGGGATGGCTACACCTTC. Translated, it gives CASSLEGRDGYTF.

The rearrangement links TRBV6-5 to TRBJ2-5, with 7 bases that match TRBD2. The V gene end was trimmed by 5 bases and the J gene end by 2 bases; junction bases not matched to a gene: 2. The CDR3 runs 13 residues. Germline V gene data show CDR1 as MNHEY and CDR2 as SVGAGI. CDR3 region: CASSPLAQETQYF. CDR3 nucleotide sequence: TGTGCCAGCAGTCCACTAGCGCAAGAGACCCAGTACTTC.

The V gene is TRBV5-6, the J gene TRBJ2-3, with D maybe TRBD2 (7 bases). Trimming pared 6 bases from V and 5 bases from J, leaving 16 bases between. CDR1 SGHDT and CDR2 YYEEEE come from the germline V gene. This CDR3 comprises 14 residues. This CDR3 reads CASKRGGAQDTQYF. The CDR3 nucleotides read TGTGCCAGCAAGAGAGGGGGGGCCCAAGATACGCAGTATTTT.

V gene TRBV11-2 combines with J gene TRBJ2-1, with unresolved D. The CDR3 is 13 amino acids. Germline V lookup: CDR1 SGHAT, CDR2 FQNNGV. The V end lost 1 base, the J end lost 7 bases, and 8 bases lay between the germline ends. For the CDR3, the DNA is TGTGCCAGCAGCTTAGTTTCGGGTAATGAGCAGTTCTTC. As protein: CASSLVSGNEQFF. The complete variable domain, with remaining parts taken from reference TRBV11-2 and TRBJ2-1, reads EAGVAQSPRYKIIEKRQSVAFWCNPISGHATLYWYQQILGQGPKLLIQFQNNGVVDDSQLPKDRFSAERLKGVDSTLKIQPAKLEDSAVYLCASSLVSGNEQFFGPGTRLTVL.

This chain connects TRBV5-8 to TRBJ1-3, with a weak D call TRBD1 (5 bases). Between the trimmed V and J ends, which lost 4 bases and 0 bases, there was a span of 11 bases. The germline gives CDR1 SGHTS, CDR2 YDEGEE. The CDR3 loop spans 15 amino acids. CDR3 region: CASSPGTSSGNTIYF. Here the CDR3 DNA reads TGTGCCAGCAGCCCCGGGACTAGCTCTGGAAACACCATATATTTT.

The chain combines TRBV6-5 with TRBJ1-6; D gene ambiguous. The ends were cut back, 1 base at V and 7 bases at J, with 11 bases in the middle. CDR3 length: 15 amino acids. The germline V gene encodes CDR1 MNHEY and CDR2 SVGAGI. CDR3 sequence: CASSYWRRSNSPLHF. The CDR3 DNA reads as TGTGCCAGCAGTTACTGGCGTAGGAGCAATTCACCCCTCCACTTT.

The chain carries TRBV18 and TRBJ2-5; the D is unclear. V was pared by 6 bases and J by 2 bases, with 10 bases between. This CDR3 is built from 13 residues. The germline V gene encodes CDR1 KGHSH and CDR2 LQKENI. The CDR3 here is CASSYTQQETQYF. CDR3 coding DNA: TGTGCCAGCTCTTACACCCAACAAGAGACCCAGTACTTC.

This chain links TRBV23-1 with TRBJ2-7; 7 bases match TRBD1. TRBV23-1 falls under the ORF class, with uncertain function. The CDR3 loop spans 20 amino acids. Unmatched junction bases numbered 21, after V lost 3 bases and J lost 1 base. Written as DNA, the CDR3 is TGCGCCAGCAGTCATTCTTGGAGCCCGACAGGGAAGATGTCGTCCTACGAGCAGTACTTC. Its protein is CASSHSWSPTGKMSSYEQYF.

V usage is TRBV2 and J usage is TRBJ1-1; D gene uncertain. CDR1 is SNHLY and CDR2 is FYNNEI in the germline V gene. V was clipped by 6 bases and J by 3 bases, with 5 bases between them. The CDR3 runs 11 residues. This chain's CDR3 is CASSRDTEAFF. CDR3 DNA: TGTGCCAGCAGCCGGGACACTGAAGCTTTCTTT.

The gene calls are TRBV15 and TRBJ1-5; no definite D call. CDR1 and CDR2 (germline): LNHNV, YYDKDF (reference sequence). The V end lost 8 bases, the J end lost 0 bases, and 17 bases lay between the germline ends. The CDR3 is 16 amino acids. The CDR3 DNA reads TGTGCCACCCCTAGCCCCACGTGGTATAGCAATCAGCCCCAGCATTTT. Protein: CATPSPTWYSNQPQHF.

V usage is TRBV7-9 and J usage is TRBJ1-1; D not certain. Deletions cut 1 base from V and 0 bases from J, with 6 bases between. CDR1 and CDR2 (germline): SEHNR, FQNEAQ (reference sequence). CDR3 length equals 14 residues. The CDR3 DNA sequence: TGTGCCAGCAGCTTAGAACAGTTGAACACTGAAGCTTTCTTT. Translated, it gives CASSLEQLNTEAFF.

This chain connects TRBV11-2 to TRBJ2-1; D might be TRBD1 (7 bases). The CDR3 extends over 16 amino acids. V was cut by 5 bases and J by 7 bases, with 21 bases left in between. Germline values: CDR1 SGHAT, CDR2 FQNNGV. CDR3 residues: CASSPYQGEVVNEQFF. The CDR3, as DNA: TGTGCCAGCAGCCCCTACCAGGGGGAGGTTGTAAATGAGCAGTTCTTC.